This T cell receptor (beta chain) came from a study of T cell repertoires in cytomegalovirus infection. At the level of the study: Indications of both CMV infection and matching HLA type were provided by public TCR beta signatures.

TCRdb reprocessed the reads with MiXCR, giving one entry per CDR3 protein. Counted here are 300,000 or so distinct CDR3 sequences, roughly 25% occurring once; the ten biggest clones make up 10% to 15%. There are a few counts of this clonotype. Its cognate antigen is unknown. The CDR3 contains 13 residues. V lost 3 bases to trimming and J lost 4 bases, with 12 bases between them. Germline values: CDR1 DFQATT, CDR2 SNEGSKA (reference sequence). V gene TRBV20-1 combines with J gene TRBJ1-1; tentatively, D is TRBD1 (5 bases). This TCR was sampled from a human donor in good health (CMV status not recorded). Some clones in this sample may be carry-over from other donors' samples. Specimen: cultured PBMCs, collected from culture after CMV antigen stimulation. DNA of the CDR3: TGCAGTGCTAGCGTAGGGGCAAGCACTGAAGCTTTCTTT. It yields the protein CSASVGASTEAFF.